These 9 T cell receptor beta chains came from one sample sequenced in a study of T cell changes during pregnancy in multiple sclerosis. Here immunoSEQ multiplex PCR was the method, and the copy in TCRdb shows in-frame clones only, minus some. The repertoire includes approximately 32,000 clones, around 90% of them detected once, and 5% to 5.5% sits in the top ten. Specimen: peripheral blood, collected in the third trimester of pregnancy. These receptor sequences come from a female donor in good health, enrolled as a control in a pregnancy study.

The chain uses TRBV5-6 and TRBJ2-3; 12 nucleotides match TRBD1. The CDR3 covers 16 residues. The V gene end was trimmed by 3 bases and the J gene end by 6 bases; junction bases not matched to a gene: 8. Germline V gene sequence: CDR1 SGHDT, CDR2 YYEEEE. This CDR3 is CASSWTGTGGLDTQYF. CDR3 DNA sequence: TGTGCCAGCAGCTGGACCGGGACAGGGGGCCTCGATACGCAGTATTTT.

The chain links TRBV11-2 to TRBJ1-5, with 7 bases fitting TRBD1. CDR1 is SGHAT, CDR2 FQNNGV, per germline. The trim removed 4 bases at V and 4 bases at J, leaving 4 bases unmatched. This CDR3 comprises 14 residues. DNA of the CDR3: TGTGCCAGCAGCTGGGACAGCCCAAATCAGCCCCAGCATTTT. It translates to CASSWDSPNQPQHF.

The chain employs TRBV6-5 and TRBJ1-2; 8 bases map to TRBD1. The ends lost 7 bases at V and 6 bases at J; junction bases unmatched: 4. The CDR3 is 12 amino acids. The germline V gene has CDR1 MNHEY and CDR2 SVGAGI. CDR3 sequence (DNA): TGTGCCAGCACAGGGGGCCTTGATGGCTACACCTTC. Translating it yields CASTGGLDGYTF.

This clone has more than one count but fewer than ten. The chain combines TRBV28 with TRBJ1-2; TRBD1 agrees at 10 bases. V dropped 1 base and J dropped 4; count of bases not matched to a gene: 6. Germline V gene lookup returns CDR1 MDHEN and CDR2 SYDVKM. The CDR3 extends over 16 amino acids. As DNA, the CDR3 is TGTGCCAGCAGTTTATTACGGACAGGGGGATCCTATGGCTACACCTTC. It specifies CASSLLRTGGSYGYTF.

The chain recombines TRBV2 with TRBJ1-5; the D gene is possibly TRBD1 (6 bases). The germline V gene has CDR1 SNHLY and CDR2 FYNNEI. The CDR3 is 12 residues long. The V end was cut by 8 bases, the J end by 7 bases, with 12 bases between. The CDR3 coding sequence is TGTGCCAGCTTGGGGGCTGGACAGCCCCAGCATTTT. Amino acid sequence: CASLGAGQPQHF.

The rearrangement uses TRBV11-1 and TRBJ1-1; 9 bases are a match to TRBD1. The CDR3 spans 17 residues. The trim removed 2 bases at V and 3 bases at J, leaving 10 bases unmatched. Per the germline V gene, CDR1 is SGHAT and CDR2 is FQDESV (reference sequence). The CDR3 is CASSLNGGQGLDTEAFF. Written as DNA, the CDR3 is TGTGCCAGCAGCTTAAATGGTGGACAGGGGCTGGACACTGAAGCTTTCTTT.

This chain uses TRBV6-5 with TRBJ1-5; 7 nucleotides agree with TRBD1. Germline lookup yields CDR1 MNHEY and CDR2 SVGAGI. This CDR3 region has 14 residues. V was pared by 5 bases and J by 9 bases, with 10 bases of the junction left unmatched. DNA of the CDR3: TGTGCCAGCAGTCAGACAGGGATGATTCGGCCCCAGCATTTT. Protein product: CASSQTGMIRPQHF.

In this sample, this clone turned up a few times. Here the CDR3 DNA reads TGTGCCTGGGGGACAGAGAACACTGAAGCTTTCTTT. Translating gives CAWGTENTEAFF. The chain employs TRBV6-1 and TRBJ1-1; 7 bases are a match to TRBD1. Per germline, CDR1 MNHNS and CDR2 SASEGT. V lost 11 bases and J lost 1; bases outside the gene matches: 4. This CDR3 comprises 12 residues.

The rearrangement joins TRBV6-5 to TRBJ2-1; no reliable D call. CDR1 MNHEY and CDR2 SVGAGI come from the germline V gene. V was shortened by 6 bases and J by 3 bases, with 12 bases between the two germline ends. The CDR3 runs 14 residues. CDR3 sequence: CASRLAQVYNEQFF. CDR3 sequence (DNA): TGTGCCAGCAGGCTCGCGCAGGTCTACAATGAGCAGTTCTTC.